Listed here are 7 T cell receptor beta chains from one sample, sequenced in a study of early T cells in non-severe SARS-CoV-2 infection. A single record per CDR3 protein comes from TCRdb applying MiXCR to the 5' RACE reads. The sample contains almost 85,000 distinct CDR3 sequences, about 12% of which appear only once. The sequenced material came from whole blood. These receptors all come from an adult who was a healthcare worker with PCR-confirmed SARS-CoV-2 infection or an uninfected control (not recorded which).

The sample holds a few counts of this clonotype. This rearrangement joins TRBV12-3 or TRBV12-4 to TRBJ2-5, with 7 bases identical to TRBD1. This CDR3 contains 17 residues. The J segment lost 3 bases and the V segment lost 5 bases, leaving 15 bases of the junction unmatched. This CDR3 reads CASSTSIPGQSKETQYF. DNA for the CDR3: TGTGCCAGCAGTACCTCGATCCCGGGACAGAGTAAAGAGACCCAGTACTTC.

V and J are TRBV6-5 and TRBJ2-2, with D unresolved. The CDR3 contains 15 residues. Germline loops: CDR1 MNHEY, CDR2 SVGAGI. Trimming left V 10 bases short and J 2 bases short, with 17 bases between. The CDR3: CATSLRRTNTGELFF. CDR3 nucleotides: TGTGCCACCTCGTTAAGACGGACCAACACCGGGGAGCTGTTTTTT.

This clonotype was seen many times. This chain links TRBV11-2 with TRBJ2-2; no clear D gene. Germline CDR1 reads SGHAT; CDR2 reads FQNNGV. The germline V and J ends were trimmed by 8 bases and 1 base, with 14 bases remaining between them. This CDR3 region has 15 residues. The CDR3: CASRLAELNTGELFF. Written as DNA, the CDR3 is TGTGCCAGCCGCCTCGCCGAGTTGAACACCGGGGAGCTGTTTTTT.

This clonotype was detected many times. The rearrangement uses TRBV7-6 and TRBJ1-6; D not resolved. This CDR3 region has 19 residues. The V end was cut by 1 base, the J end by 10 bases, with 26 bases between. Germline V gene data show CDR1 as SGHVS and CDR2 as FNYEAQ. The DNA of the CDR3 is TGTGCCAGCAGCTTAGTAAGGACCACCCCGTGGCCCCCGGGGTCACCCCTCCACTTT. It specifies CASSLVRTTPWPPGSPLHF.

The rearrangement joins TRBV29-1 to TRBJ2-7, with TRBD1 matching over 9 bases. The CDR3 extends over 14 amino acids. After removal of 4 bases from V and 3 bases from J, the junction contained 7 bases not matched to a gene. Looked up from germline, CDR1 is SQVTM and CDR2 is ANQGSEA. For the CDR3, the DNA is TGCAGCGTTGTACCGGGACAGGGCCTCTACGAGCAGTACTTC. Residues: CSVVPGQGLYEQYF.

At least ten counts were recorded for this clonotype. This chain connects TRBV2 to TRBJ1-6, with D maybe TRBD1 (6 bases). The CDR3 spans 12 residues. Deletions cut 6 bases from V and 7 bases from J, with 7 bases between. The germline V gene encodes CDR1 SNHLY and CDR2 FYNNEI. The CDR3 nucleotides are TGTGCCAGCAGACAGGGAAATTCACCCCTCCACTTT. This gives the protein CASRQGNSPLHF.

V is TRBV29-1 and J is TRBJ2-1, with unresolved D. CDR1 and CDR2 from the germline V gene are SQVTM and ANQGSEA. CDR3 length: 15 residues. V lost 5 bases and J 3 bases, leaving 17 bases between the germline ends. This CDR3 is CSVSPPAANYNEQFF. DNA of the CDR3: TGCAGCGTTTCGCCACCCGCGGCGAACTACAATGAGCAGTTCTTC.